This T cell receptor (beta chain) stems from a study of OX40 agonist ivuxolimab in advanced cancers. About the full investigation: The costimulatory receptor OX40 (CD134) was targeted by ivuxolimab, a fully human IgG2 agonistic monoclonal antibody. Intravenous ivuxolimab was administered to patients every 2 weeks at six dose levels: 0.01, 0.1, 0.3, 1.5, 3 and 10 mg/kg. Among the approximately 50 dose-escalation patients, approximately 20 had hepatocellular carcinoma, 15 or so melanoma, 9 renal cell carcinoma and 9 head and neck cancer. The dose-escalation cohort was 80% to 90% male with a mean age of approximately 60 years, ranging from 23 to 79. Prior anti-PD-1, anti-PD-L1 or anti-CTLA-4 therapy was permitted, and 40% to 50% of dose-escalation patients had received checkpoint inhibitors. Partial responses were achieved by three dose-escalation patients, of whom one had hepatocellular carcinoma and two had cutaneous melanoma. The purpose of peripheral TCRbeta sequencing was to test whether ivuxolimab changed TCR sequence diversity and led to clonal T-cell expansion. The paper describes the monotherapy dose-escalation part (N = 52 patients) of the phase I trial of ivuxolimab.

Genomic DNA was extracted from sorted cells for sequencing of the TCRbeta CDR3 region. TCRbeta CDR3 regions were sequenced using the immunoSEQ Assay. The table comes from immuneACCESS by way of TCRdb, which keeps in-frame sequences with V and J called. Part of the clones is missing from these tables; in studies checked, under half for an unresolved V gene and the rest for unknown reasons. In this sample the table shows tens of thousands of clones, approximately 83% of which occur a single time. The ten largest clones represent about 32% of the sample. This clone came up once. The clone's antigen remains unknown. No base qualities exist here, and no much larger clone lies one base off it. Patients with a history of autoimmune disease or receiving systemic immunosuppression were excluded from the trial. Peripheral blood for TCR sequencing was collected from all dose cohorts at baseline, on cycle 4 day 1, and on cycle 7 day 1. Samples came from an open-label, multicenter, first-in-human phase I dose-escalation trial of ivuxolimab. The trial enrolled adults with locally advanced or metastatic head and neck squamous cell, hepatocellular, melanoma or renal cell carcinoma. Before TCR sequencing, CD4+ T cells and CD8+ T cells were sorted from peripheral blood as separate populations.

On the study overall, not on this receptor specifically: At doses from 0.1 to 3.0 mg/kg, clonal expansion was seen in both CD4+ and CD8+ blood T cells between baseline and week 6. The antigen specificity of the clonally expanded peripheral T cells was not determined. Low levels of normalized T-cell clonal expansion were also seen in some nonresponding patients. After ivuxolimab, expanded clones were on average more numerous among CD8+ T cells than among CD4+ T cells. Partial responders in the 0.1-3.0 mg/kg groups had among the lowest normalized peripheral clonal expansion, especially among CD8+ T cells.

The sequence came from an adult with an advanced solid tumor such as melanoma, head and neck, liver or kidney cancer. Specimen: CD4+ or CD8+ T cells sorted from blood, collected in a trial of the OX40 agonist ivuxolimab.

The nucleotide sequence reads as follows: TGTGCCAGCAGCTTTCAGGGAGGAACGGAGACCCAGTACTTC. The encoded protein is CASSFQGGTETQYF. The chain couples TRBV7-3 to TRBJ2-5; the D gene is possibly TRBD2, with 6 bases matching. CDR1 and CDR2 were assigned from the germline V gene as SGHTA and FQGTGA. The CDR3, cysteine through phenylalanine, is 14 amino acids long. Only the CDR3 DNA is retained, 42 bases long and in frame from the first base. V and J are truncated by 3 bases and 5 bases respectively, leaving an intervening sequence of 13 bases.